This TCR beta chain came from a study of blood T cell repertoires in COVID-19. On the study more broadly: Both acute and convalescent COVID-19 samples were obtained from the United States, Italy and Spain.

The V and J ends lost 0 bases and 5 bases respectively, with 15 bases between them. Germline V gene sequence: CDR1 SGHTS, CDR2 YDEGEE. This CDR3 has 16 amino acids. In the authors' methods: Amplification of reference gene primers provided the estimated nucleated cell counts. Measured with immunoSEQ multiplex PCR; TCRdb has only the in-frame clones, and not every one. V, J and clone size are taken as reported in that table, and D and trimming were inferred from the DNA itself. The sample includes approximately 140,000 clones, roughly 91% of them seen just once. The chain is built from TRBV5-8 and TRBJ1-5; D remains ambiguous. The clonotype originates from a man aged 50-59 years with active or convalescent COVID-19. Sequences were obtained from peripheral blood. CDR3 DNA sequence: TGTGCCAGCAGCTTGGCCTTCGGGGTGGTTCATCAGCCCCAGCATTTT. Protein sequence: CASSLAFGVVHQPQHF.